Described below is a single T cell receptor (beta chain) sequence and its context. The data were taken from a study of blood T cell repertoires in COVID-19. The table came from immunoSEQ multiplex PCR; TCRdb's copy has only in-frame clones and leaves some out. The table has 97,000 or so clones, less than 85% seen once. V was cut by 3 bases and J by 2 bases, with 15 bases left in between. Germline V gene sequence: CDR1 GTSNPN, CDR2 SVGIG (reference sequence). CDR3 length equals 15 residues. This clonotype was sampled from a woman aged 80 or over with active or convalescent COVID-19. The sequencing sample was made of peripheral blood. V gene TRBV30 combines with J gene TRBJ2-3; D is possibly TRBD2 (6 bases). The CDR3 sequence: CAWRLLLAATDTQYF. The CDR3, as DNA: TGTGCCTGGAGACTGCTTTTAGCGGCCACAGATACGCAGTATTTT.